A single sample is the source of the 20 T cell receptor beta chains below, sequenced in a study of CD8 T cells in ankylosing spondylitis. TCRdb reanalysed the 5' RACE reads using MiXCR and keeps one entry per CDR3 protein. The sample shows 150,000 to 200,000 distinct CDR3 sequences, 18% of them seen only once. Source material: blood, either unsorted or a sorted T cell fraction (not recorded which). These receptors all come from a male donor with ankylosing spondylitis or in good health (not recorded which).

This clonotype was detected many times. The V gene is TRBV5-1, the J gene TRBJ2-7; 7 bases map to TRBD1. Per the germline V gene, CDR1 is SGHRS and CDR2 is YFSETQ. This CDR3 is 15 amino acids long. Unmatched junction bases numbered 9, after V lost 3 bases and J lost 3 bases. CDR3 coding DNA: TGCGCCAGCAGCTCCGGACAGGTGACGAACTACGAGCAGTACTTC. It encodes CASSSGQVTNYEQYF.

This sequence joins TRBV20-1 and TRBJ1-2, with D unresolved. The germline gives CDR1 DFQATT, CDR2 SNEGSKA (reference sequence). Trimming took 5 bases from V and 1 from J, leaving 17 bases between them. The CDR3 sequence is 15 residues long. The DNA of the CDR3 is TGCAGTGCTCCCGACCACTTGACAAGTAACTATGGCTACACCTTC. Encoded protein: CSAPDHLTSNYGYTF.

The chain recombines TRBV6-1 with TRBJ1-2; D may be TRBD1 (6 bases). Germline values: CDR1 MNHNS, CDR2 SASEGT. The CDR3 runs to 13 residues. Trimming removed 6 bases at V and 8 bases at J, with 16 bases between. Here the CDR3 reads CASRQQGLRGYTF. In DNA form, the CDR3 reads TGTGCCAGCAGGCAACAGGGTTTGAGGGGCTACACCTTC.

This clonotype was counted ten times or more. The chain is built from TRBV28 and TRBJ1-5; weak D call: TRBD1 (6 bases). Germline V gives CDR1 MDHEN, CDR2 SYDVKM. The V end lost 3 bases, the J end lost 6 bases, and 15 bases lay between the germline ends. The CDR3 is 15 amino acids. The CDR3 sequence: CASSFLGGWGQPQHF. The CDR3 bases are TGTGCCAGCAGTTTTCTAGGGGGTTGGGGTCAGCCCCAGCATTTT.

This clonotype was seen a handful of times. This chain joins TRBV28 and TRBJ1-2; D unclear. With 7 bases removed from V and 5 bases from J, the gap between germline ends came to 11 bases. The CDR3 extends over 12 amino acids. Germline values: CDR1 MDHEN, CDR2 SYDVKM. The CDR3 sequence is CASTRIGYGYTF. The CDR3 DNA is TGTGCCAGCACCCGCATTGGATATGGCTACACCTTC.

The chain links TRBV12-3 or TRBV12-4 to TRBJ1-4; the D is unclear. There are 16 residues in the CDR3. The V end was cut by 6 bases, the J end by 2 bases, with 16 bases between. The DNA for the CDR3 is TGTGCCAGCAGCTCCGGAGGACGGATTACTAATGAAAAACTGTTTTTT. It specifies CASSSGGRITNEKLFF.

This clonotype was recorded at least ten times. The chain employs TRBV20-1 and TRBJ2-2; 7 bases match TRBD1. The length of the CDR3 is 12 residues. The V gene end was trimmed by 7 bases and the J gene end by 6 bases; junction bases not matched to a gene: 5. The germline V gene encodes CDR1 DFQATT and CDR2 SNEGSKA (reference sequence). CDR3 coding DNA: TGCAGTGTCAGGGGGTTTGCCGGGGAGCTGTTTTTT. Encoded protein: CSVRGFAGELFF.

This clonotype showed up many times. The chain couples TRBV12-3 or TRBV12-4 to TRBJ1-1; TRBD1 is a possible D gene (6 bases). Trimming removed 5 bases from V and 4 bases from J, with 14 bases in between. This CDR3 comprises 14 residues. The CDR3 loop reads CASSDGEGGTEAFF. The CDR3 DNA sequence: TGTGCCAGCAGTGATGGAGAGGGGGGCACTGAAGCTTTCTTT.

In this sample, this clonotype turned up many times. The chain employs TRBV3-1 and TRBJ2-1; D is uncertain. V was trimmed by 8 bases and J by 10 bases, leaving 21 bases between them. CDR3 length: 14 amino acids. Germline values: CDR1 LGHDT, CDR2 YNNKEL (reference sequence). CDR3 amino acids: CASGTSSPRPEQFF. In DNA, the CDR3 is TGTGCCAGCGGTACGTCGAGTCCGCGACCCGAGCAGTTCTTC.

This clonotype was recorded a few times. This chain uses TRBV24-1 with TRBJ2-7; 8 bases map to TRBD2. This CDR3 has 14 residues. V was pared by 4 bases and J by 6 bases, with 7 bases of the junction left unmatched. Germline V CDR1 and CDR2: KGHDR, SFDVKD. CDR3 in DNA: TGTGCCACCAGTGAAGCGGGGGACCTTCGCGAGCAGTACTTC. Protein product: CATSEAGDLREQYF.

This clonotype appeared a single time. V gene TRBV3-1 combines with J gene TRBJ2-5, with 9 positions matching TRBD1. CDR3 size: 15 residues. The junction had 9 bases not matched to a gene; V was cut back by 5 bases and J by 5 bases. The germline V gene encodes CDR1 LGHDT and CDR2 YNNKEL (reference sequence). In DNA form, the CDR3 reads TGTGCCAGCAGCTTCGGGACAGGGCGTTCGGAGACCCAGTACTTC. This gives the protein CASSFGTGRSETQYF.

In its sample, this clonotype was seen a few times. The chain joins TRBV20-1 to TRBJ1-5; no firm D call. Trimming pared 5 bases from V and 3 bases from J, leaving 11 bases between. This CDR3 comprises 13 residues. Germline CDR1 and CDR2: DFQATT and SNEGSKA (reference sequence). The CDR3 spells CSAFWTANQPQHF. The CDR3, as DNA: TGCAGTGCTTTCTGGACCGCCAATCAGCCCCAGCATTTT.

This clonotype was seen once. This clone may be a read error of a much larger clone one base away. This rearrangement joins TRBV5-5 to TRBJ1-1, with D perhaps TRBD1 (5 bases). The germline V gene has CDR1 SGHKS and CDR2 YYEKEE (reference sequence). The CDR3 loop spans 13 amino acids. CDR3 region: CASSSITGTAAFF. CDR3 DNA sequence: TGTGCCAGCAGCTCCATCACGGGGACTGCAGCTTTCTTT.

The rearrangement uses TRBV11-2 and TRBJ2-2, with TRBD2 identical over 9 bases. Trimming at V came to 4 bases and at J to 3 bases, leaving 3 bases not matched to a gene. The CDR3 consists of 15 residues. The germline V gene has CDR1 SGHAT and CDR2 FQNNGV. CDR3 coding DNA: TGTGCCAGCAGCTCATTAGCGGGAGACACCGGGGAGCTGTTTTTT. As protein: CASSSLAGDTGELFF.

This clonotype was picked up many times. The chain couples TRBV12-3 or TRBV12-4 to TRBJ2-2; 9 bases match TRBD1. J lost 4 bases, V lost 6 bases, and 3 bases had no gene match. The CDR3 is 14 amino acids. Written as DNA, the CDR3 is TGTGCCAGCAGCCTGACAGGGGGCACCGGGGAGCTGTTTTTT. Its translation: CASSLTGGTGELFF.

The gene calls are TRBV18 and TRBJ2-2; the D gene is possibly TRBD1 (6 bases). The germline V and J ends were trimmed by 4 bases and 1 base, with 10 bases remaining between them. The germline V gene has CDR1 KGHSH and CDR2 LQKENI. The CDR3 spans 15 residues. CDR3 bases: TGTGCCAGCTCACACGGACAGCAGAACACCGGGGAGCTGTTTTTT. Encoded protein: CASSHGQQNTGELFF.

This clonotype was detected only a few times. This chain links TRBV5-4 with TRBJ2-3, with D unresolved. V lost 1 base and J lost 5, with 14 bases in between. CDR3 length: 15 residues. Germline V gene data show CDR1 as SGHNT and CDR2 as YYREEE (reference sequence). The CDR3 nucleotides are TGTGCCAGCAGCTTGCCCGGCGAACCCATAGATACGCAGTATTTT. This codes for CASSLPGEPIDTQYF.

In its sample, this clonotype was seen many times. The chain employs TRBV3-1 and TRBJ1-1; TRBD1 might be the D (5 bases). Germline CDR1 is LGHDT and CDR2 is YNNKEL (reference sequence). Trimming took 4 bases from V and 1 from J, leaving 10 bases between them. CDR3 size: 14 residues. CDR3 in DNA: TGTGCCAGCAGCCTTGGGGCGGGGAACACTGAAGCTTTCTTT. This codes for CASSLGAGNTEAFF.

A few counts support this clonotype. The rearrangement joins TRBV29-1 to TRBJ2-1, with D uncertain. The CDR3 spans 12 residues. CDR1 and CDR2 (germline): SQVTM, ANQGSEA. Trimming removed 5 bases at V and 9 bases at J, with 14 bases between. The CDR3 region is CSVSFRGTEQFF. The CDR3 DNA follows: TGCAGCGTTAGCTTCCGTGGAACTGAGCAGTTCTTC.

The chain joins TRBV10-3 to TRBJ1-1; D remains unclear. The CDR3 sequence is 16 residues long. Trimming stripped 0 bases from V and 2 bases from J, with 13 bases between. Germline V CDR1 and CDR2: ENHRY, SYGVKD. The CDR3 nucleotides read TGTGCCATCAGTGAGTCGAATCGGCGAGTTAACACTGAAGCTTTCTTT. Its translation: CAISESNRRVNTEAFF.